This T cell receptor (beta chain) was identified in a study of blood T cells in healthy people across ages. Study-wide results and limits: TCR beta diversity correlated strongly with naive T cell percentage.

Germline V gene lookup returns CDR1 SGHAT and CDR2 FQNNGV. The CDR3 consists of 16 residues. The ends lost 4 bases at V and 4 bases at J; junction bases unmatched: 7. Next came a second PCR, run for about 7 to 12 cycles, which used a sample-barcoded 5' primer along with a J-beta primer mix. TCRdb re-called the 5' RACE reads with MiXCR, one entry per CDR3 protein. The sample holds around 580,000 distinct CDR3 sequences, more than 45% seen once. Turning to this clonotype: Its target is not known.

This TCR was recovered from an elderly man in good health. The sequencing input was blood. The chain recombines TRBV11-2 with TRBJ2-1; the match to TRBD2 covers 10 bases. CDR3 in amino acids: CASSYRAGGLYNEQFF. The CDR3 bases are TGTGCCAGCAGCTACAGAGCGGGGGGGCTGTACAATGAGCAGTTCTTC.